This T cell receptor beta chain was identified during a study of cytomegalovirus exposure and HLA in healthy donors. Study-wide background: Within an early data release were about 85 million unique TCRs drawn from HLA-typed donors.

About this clone: Its cognate antigen is unknown.

A multiplex PCR was run with 60 Vbeta primers and 13 Jbeta primers. The data were produced by immunoSEQ multiplex PCR, yet TCRdb's version contains in-frame clones alone and is incomplete. The table has about 180,000 clones, almost 85% seen once; the top ten hold under 0.6%. Trimming at V came to 6 bases and at J to 3 bases, leaving 6 bases not matched to a gene. There are 15 residues in the CDR3. Germline lookup yields CDR1 MNHEY and CDR2 SMNVEV (reference sequence). General study results and limits: TCR beta V- and J-gene trimming, according to a later analysis, was linked to a missense DCLRE1C variant.

Sequencing input: PBMCs. The V and J genes are TRBV27 and TRBJ1-5, with TRBD1 matching 9 bases. The sequence was collected from a woman aged 45-60 years in good health and CMV-seronegative. CDR3 loop: CASRPGQGLNQPQHF. The CDR3, as DNA: TGTGCCAGCAGACCAGGACAGGGGCTCAATCAGCCCCAGCATTTT.